A single T cell receptor beta chain is shown here with its context. This entry belongs to a study of Graves' ophthalmopathy and Graves' hyperthyroidism. Study as a whole: Peripheral blood collection took place at initial diagnosis, before any treatment.

Lactation, pregnancy, uncontrolled infections and other autoimmune diseases were all grounds for excluding patients. Amplification from RNA transcripts yielded the TCR beta CDR3 regions. HTBI primers were employed in first-round RT-PCR, then a second-round multiplex PCR followed. Using its own MiXCR run on the multiplex PCR reads, TCRdb lists one record per CDR3 protein. This table holds some 750,000 distinct CDR3 sequences, 35% to 50% found once. V trimming: 7 bases; J trimming: 5 bases; junction bases outside the gene matches: 11. The CDR3 is 15 amino acids. CDR1 and CDR2 (germline): SGHAT, FQNNGV. Sequencing used peripheral blood. The sequence was collected from an adult man with Graves' ophthalmopathy. The rearrangement uses TRBV11-2 and TRBJ1-1, with 9 bases lining up with TRBD1. The CDR3 sequence: CASTQKTGGPTEAFF. The CDR3 DNA sequence: TGTGCCAGCACCCAAAAGACAGGGGGTCCGACTGAAGCTTTCTTT.